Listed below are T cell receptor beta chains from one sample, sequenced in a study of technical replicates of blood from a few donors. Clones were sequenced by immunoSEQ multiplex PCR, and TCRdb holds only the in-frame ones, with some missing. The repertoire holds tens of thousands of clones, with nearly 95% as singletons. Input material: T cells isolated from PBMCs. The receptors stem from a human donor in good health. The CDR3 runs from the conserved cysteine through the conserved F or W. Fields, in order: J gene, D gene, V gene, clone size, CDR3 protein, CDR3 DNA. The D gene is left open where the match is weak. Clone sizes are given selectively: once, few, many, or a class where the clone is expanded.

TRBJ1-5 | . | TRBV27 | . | CASSYSLNQPQHF | TGTGCCAGCAGTTACAGCCTCAATCAGCCCCAGCATTTT
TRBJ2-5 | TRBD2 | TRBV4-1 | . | CASSPRLAGGPTSSQYF | TGCGCCAGCAGCCCCCGACTAGCGGGGGGCCCGACCTCGTCCCAGTACTTC
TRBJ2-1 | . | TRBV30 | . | CAFLGSNSYNEQFF | TGTGCGTTCCTTGGGAGTAACTCCTACAATGAGCAGTTCTTC
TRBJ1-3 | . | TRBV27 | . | CASSSDVASSGNTIYF | TGTGCCAGCAGTTCCGACGTAGCTTCCTCTGGAAACACCATATATTTT
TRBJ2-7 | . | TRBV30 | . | CASAPPGYSYEQYF | TGTGCCTCCGCCCCCCCAGGGTACTCCTACGAGCAGTACTTC
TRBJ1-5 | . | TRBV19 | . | CASRYTSAGRPNQPQHF | TGTGCCAGTAGATACACTTCCGCAGGGCGCCCTAATCAGCCCCAGCATTTT
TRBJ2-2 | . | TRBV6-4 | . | CATRAFGELFF | TGTGCCACCAGGGCCTTCGGGGAGCTGTTTTTT
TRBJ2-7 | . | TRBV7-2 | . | CASSVQGTIFEQYF | TGTGCCAGCAGCGTGCAGGGGACTATCTTCGAGCAGTACTTC
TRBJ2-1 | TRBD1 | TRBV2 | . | CAIFRDRVENEQFF | TGTGCCATCTTTAGGGACAGGGTAGAGAATGAGCAGTTCTTC
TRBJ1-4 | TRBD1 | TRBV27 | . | CASSPLAGQGAEKLFF | TGTGCCAGCAGTCCATTAGCGGGACAGGGGGCGGAAAAACTGTTTTTT
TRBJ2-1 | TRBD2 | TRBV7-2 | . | CASSLSGTSYDEQFF | TGTGCCAGCAGCTTATCCGGGACTAGTTACGATGAGCAGTTCTTC
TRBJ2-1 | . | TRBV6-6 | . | CASTQGGYEQFF | TGTGCCAGCACTCAGGGGGGCTATGAGCAGTTCTTC
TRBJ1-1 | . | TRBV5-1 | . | CASSWGENTEAFF | TGCGCCAGCAGCTGGGGGGAGAACACTGAAGCTTTCTTT
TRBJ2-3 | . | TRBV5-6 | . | CASSFLRATDTQYF | TGTGCCAGCAGCTTCCTGCGGGCCACAGATACGCAGTATTTT
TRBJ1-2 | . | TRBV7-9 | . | CASSLRQDYGYTF | TGTGCCAGCAGCTTACGACAGGACTATGGCTACACCTTC
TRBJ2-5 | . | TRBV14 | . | CASSQLDSEETQYF | TGTGCCAGCAGCCAACTGGACAGCGAAGAGACCCAGTACTTC
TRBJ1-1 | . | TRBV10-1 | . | CASMRDRNTEAFF | TGCGCCAGCATGAGGGATAGGAACACTGAAGCTTTCTTT
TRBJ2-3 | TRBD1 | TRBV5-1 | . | CASTRTGGLVRSSTDTQYF | TGCGCCAGCACCCGGACAGGGGGACTAGTCCGCTCTAGCACAGATACGCAGTATTTT
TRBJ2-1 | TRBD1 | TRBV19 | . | CASTRDRESNEQFF | TGTGCCAGTACCCGGGACAGGGAGTCCAATGAGCAGTTCTTC
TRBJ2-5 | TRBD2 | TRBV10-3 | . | CAISESRLAQETQYF | TGTGCCATCAGTGAGTCACGACTAGCTCAAGAGACCCAGTACTTC
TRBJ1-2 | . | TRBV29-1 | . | CSALEGYTF | TGCAGCGCCCTAGAAGGCTACACCTTC
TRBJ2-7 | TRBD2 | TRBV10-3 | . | CAIGTSAGEQYF | TGTGCCATAGGGACTAGCGCGGGCGAGCAGTACTTC
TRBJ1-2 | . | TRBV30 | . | CAWSPGGNGYTF | TGTGCCTGGAGCCCGGGAGGGAATGGCTACACCTTC
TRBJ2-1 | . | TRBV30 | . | CAWNPDRPNEQFF | TGTGCCTGGAATCCTGACAGGCCCAATGAGCAGTTCTTC
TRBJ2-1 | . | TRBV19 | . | CASRFGGNEQFF | TGTGCCAGTCGCTTTGGGGGGAATGAGCAGTTCTTC
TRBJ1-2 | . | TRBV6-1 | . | CATAGQNNYGYTF | TGTGCCACCGCAGGACAGAATAACTATGGCTACACCTTC
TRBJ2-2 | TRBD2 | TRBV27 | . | CASRPGGVISGELFF | TGTGCCAGCAGACCGGGGGGGGTAATTTCCGGGGAGCTGTTTTTT
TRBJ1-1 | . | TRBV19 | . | CASSIVSREGIMAEAFF | TGTGCCAGTAGTATAGTCTCCAGGGAGGGGATAATGGCTGAAGCTTTCTTT
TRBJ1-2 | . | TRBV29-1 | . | CSVLSDIPVGYTF | TGCAGCGTATTATCGGACATTCCGGTGGGCTACACCTTC
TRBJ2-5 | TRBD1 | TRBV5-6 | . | CASSLGGQQETQYF | TGTGCCAGCAGCTTGGGGGGACAGCAAGAGACCCAGTACTTC
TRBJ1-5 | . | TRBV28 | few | CATLTQGTNNQPQHF | TGTGCCACCCTTACCCAGGGAACTAACAATCAGCCCCAGCATTTT
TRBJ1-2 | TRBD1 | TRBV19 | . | CASSIGGTAYGYTF | TGTGCCAGTAGTATCGGCGGGACAGCCTATGGCTACACCTTC
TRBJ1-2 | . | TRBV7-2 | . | CASSEGAGGIYGYTF | TGTGCCAGCAGCGAAGGGGCGGGGGGGATCTATGGCTACACCTTC
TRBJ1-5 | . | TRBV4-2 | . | CASRAFLGEPQHF | TGTGCCAGCAGGGCCTTCCTCGGGGAGCCCCAGCATTTT
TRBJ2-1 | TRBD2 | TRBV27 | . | CASARLAGDNEQFF | TGTGCCAGCGCGAGACTAGCGGGAGATAATGAGCAGTTCTTC
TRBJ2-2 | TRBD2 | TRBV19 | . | CASSIVAGDTGELFF | TGTGCCAGTAGTATTGTCGCGGGAGACACCGGGGAGCTGTTTTTT
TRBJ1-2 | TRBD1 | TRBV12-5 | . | CASALDRGLANTGYTF | TGTGCTAGTGCCCTGGACAGGGGGCTTGCAAATACTGGCTACACCTTC
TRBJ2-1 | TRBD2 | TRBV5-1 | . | CASSLEPSGITYNEQFF | TGCGCCAGCAGCTTGGAACCTAGCGGGATCACCTACAATGAGCAGTTCTTC
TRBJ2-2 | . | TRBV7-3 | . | CASSKAGFTGELFF | TGTGCCAGCTCCAAGGCGGGCTTCACCGGGGAGCTGTTTTTT
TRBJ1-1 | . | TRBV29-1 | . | CSAAGTEAFF | TGCAGCGCCGCGGGTACTGAAGCTTTCTTT
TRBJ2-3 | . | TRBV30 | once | CAWSAWVGGDTQYF | TGTGCCTGGAGTGCGTGGGTGGGAGGAGATACGCAGTATTTT
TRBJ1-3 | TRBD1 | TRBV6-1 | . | CASSVDRGLESGNTIYF | TGTGCCAGCAGTGTGGACAGGGGATTAGAATCTGGAAACACCATATATTTT
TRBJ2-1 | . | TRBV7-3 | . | CASSLDSGFYNEQFF | TGTGCCAGCAGCTTAGACAGCGGGTTCTACAATGAGCAGTTCTTC
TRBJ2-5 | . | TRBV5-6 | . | CASSHGFPGQETQYF | TGTGCCAGCAGCCACGGCTTCCCGGGCCAAGAGACCCAGTACTTC
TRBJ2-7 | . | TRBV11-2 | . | CASSLGGVYEQYF | TGTGCCAGCAGCTTAGGGGGGGTTTACGAGCAGTACTTC
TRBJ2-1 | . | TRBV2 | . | CASGSSYNEQFF | TGTGCCAGCGGGAGCTCCTACAATGAGCAGTTCTTC
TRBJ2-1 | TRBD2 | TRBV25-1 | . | CASSARASGTYNEQFF | TGTGCCAGCAGTGCGAGGGCTAGCGGAACCTACAATGAGCAGTTCTTC
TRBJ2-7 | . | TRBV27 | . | CASTNRDSYEQYF | TGTGCCAGCACGAACCGGGACTCCTACGAGCAGTACTTC
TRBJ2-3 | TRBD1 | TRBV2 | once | CASSEGDRVIADTQYF | TGTGCCAGCAGTGAAGGAGACAGGGTAATAGCAGATACGCAGTATTTT
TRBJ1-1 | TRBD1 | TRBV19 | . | CASTFHRGSQKGTEAFF | TGTGCCAGTACCTTCCACAGGGGATCGCAAAAAGGCACTGAAGCTTTCTTT
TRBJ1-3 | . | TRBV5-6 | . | CASGLQGDPGNTIYF | TGTGCCAGCGGATTACAGGGAGATCCTGGAAACACCATATATTTT
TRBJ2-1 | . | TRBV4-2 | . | CASSPRDFSSYNEQFF | TGTGCCAGCAGCCCAAGGGACTTCAGCTCCTACAATGAGCAGTTCTTC
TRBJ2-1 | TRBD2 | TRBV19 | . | CASSSGTSEQFF | TGTGCCAGTAGTTCCGGGACTAGCGAGCAGTTCTTC
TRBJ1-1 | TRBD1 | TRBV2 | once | CASSEWTGRNTEAFF | TGTGCCAGCAGTGAATGGACAGGGAGGAACACTGAAGCTTTCTTT
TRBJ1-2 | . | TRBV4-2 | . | CASSQGVGAGYGYTF | TGTGCCAGCAGCCAAGGAGTAGGGGCCGGCTATGGCTACACCTTC